The 26 T cell receptor beta chains in this list originate from one sample, sequenced in a study of shared clonotypes between healthy human individuals. The method was immunoSEQ multiplex PCR; TCRdb's version includes in-frame clones alone and lacks a portion of them. The sample lists 1,100,000 or so clones, 75% to 80% occurring once. Sequencing was done on a sample of memory CD4+ T cells from PBMCs. Subset here: CD45RA-negative fraction. The receptors were gathered from a man younger than 35 in good health. Some clones in this sample may be carry-over from other donors' samples.

In this sample, this clone turned up a few times. This sequence joins TRBV2 and TRBJ1-5; TRBD1 might be the D (5 bases). Germline V gene data show CDR1 as SNHLY and CDR2 as FYNNEI. This CDR3 spans 16 amino acids. V was clipped by 4 bases and J by 2 bases, with 15 bases between them. The CDR3 protein is CASSVRTGDRNQPQHF. The CDR3, as DNA: TGTGCCAGCAGTGTTCGCACAGGAGATCGCAATCAGCCCCAGCATTTT.

The chain recombines TRBV5-1 with TRBJ2-1; D is uncertain. The CDR3 runs to 16 residues. Trimming removed 0 bases at V and 2 bases at J, with 12 bases between. Germline V gene sequence: CDR1 SGHRS, CDR2 YFSETQ. CDR3: CASSLVSSSPYNEQFF. DNA of the CDR3: TGCGCCAGCAGCTTGGTGAGTAGCAGTCCCTACAATGAGCAGTTCTTC. The full variable domain, rest sourced from reference TRBV5-1 and TRBJ2-1, is KAGVTQTPRYLIKTRGQQVTLSCSPISGHRSVSWYQQTPGQGLQFLFEYFSETQRNKGNFPGRFSGRQFSNSRSEMNVSTLELGDSALYLCASSLVSSSPYNEQFFGPGTRLTVL.

V is TRBV6-4 and J is TRBJ2-1; the D gene is possibly TRBD2 (5 bases). Germline loops: CDR1 MRHNA, CDR2 SNTAGT. V dropped 6 bases and J dropped 9 bases, with 18 bases sitting between them. This CDR3 contains 14 residues. The CDR3 DNA is TGTGCCAGCAGCCTGTATCAACGGGATACTGAGCAGTTCTTC. Amino acid sequence: CASSLYQRDTEQFF.

J is TRBJ2-7 and V is TRBV2; D perhaps matches TRBD2 (5 bases). This CDR3 is 13 amino acids long. Germline-derived CDR1 and CDR2 are SNHLY and FYNNEI. V lost 5 bases to trimming and J lost 3 bases, with 11 bases between them. In nucleotides, the CDR3 is TGTGCCAGCAGTTACCCCGGGGTCTACGAGCAGTACTTC. Translation gives CASSYPGVYEQYF.

V usage is TRBV6-6 and J usage is TRBJ1-2; TRBD1 agrees at 7 bases. Germline V gives CDR1 MNHNY, CDR2 SVGAGI (reference sequence). V was clipped by 5 bases and J by 12 bases; unmatched bases: 9. The CDR3 is 12 residues long. The CDR3 protein is CASSHSRGQHTF. For the CDR3, the DNA is TGTGCCAGCAGTCATTCTAGGGGGCAGCACACCTTC.

The rearrangement joins TRBV9 to TRBJ1-3; tentatively, D is TRBD1 (5 bases). V dropped 0 bases and J dropped 2 bases, with 9 bases sitting between them. The CDR3 contains 15 residues. The germline V gene has CDR1 SGDLS and CDR2 YYNGEE. The CDR3 loop reads CASSVGGTAGNTIYF. The CDR3 DNA reads as TGTGCCAGCAGCGTAGGGGGGACTGCTGGAAACACCATATATTTT.

J is TRBJ2-2 and V is TRBV27; the D gene is possibly TRBD1 (5 bases). V gave up 6 bases and J gave up 5 bases, with 13 bases separating them. From germline, CDR1 is MNHEY and CDR2 SMNVEV (reference sequence). The CDR3 is 14 amino acids. In nucleotides, the CDR3 is TGTGCCAGCAGCGGTAGGAAGGGGACCGGGGAGCTGTTTTTT. Translated, it gives CASSGRKGTGELFF.

The rearrangement joins TRBV6-1 to TRBJ2-7; D may be TRBD1 (5 bases). This CDR3 is 12 amino acids long. The germline V gene encodes CDR1 MNHNS and CDR2 SASEGT. Between the trimmed V and J ends, which lost 7 bases and 0 bases, there was a span of 7 bases. CDR3: CASNRYSYEQYF. The CDR3 DNA reads as TGTGCCAGCAACAGGTACTCCTACGAGCAGTACTTC.

The chain uses TRBV2 and TRBJ1-5; the D gene is possibly TRBD1 (5 bases). The CDR3 runs to 14 residues. V shed 7 bases and J shed 9 bases, with 19 bases lying between them. Per germline, CDR1 SNHLY and CDR2 FYNNEI. CDR3 amino acids: CASIQDGGSGPQHF. CDR3 nucleotides: TGTGCCAGCATTCAAGACGGGGGATCGGGGCCCCAGCATTTT.

The chain links TRBV9 to TRBJ2-1; D tentatively fits TRBD1 or TRBD2 (5 bases each). From germline, CDR1 is SGDLS and CDR2 YYNGEE. The CDR3 loop spans 15 amino acids. Deletions cut 3 bases from V and 6 bases from J, with 16 bases between. The DNA for the CDR3 is TGTGCCAGCAGCGCCACTATCGGGGCCGCCAATGAGCAGTTCTTC. Its protein is CASSATIGAANEQFF.

The chain recombines TRBV4-2 with TRBJ2-4; 8 positions agree with TRBD1. This CDR3 comprises 16 residues. V shed 5 bases, J shed 0 bases, and the junction held 6 bases outside the gene matches. CDR1 is LGHNA and CDR2 is YNFKEQ in the germline V gene. The CDR3 loop is CASSKGQEKAKNIQYF. CDR3 coding DNA: TGTGCCAGCAGCAAGGGACAGGAAAAAGCCAAAAACATTCAGTACTTC.

About this clone: The same CDR3 can be traced to other DNA sequences in this sample. This chain connects TRBV15 to TRBJ2-7; perhaps TRBD1 as D (5 bases). The CDR3 totals 14 residues. V shed 0 bases and J shed 1 base, with 7 bases lying between them. From germline, CDR1 is LNHNV and CDR2 YYDKDF (reference sequence). The CDR3: CATSRETGSYEQYF. The CDR3 DNA sequence: TGTGCCACCAGCAGAGAAACAGGTTCCTACGAGCAGTACTTC.

The rearrangement links TRBV28 to TRBJ2-7; D call uncertain. V shed 2 bases and J shed 2 bases, with 10 bases lying between them. Per the germline V gene, CDR1 is MDHEN and CDR2 is SYDVKM. The CDR3 length is 14 residues. DNA of the CDR3: TGTGCCAGCAGTTTACTATACCAAACCTACGAGCAGTACTTC. It yields the protein CASSLLYQTYEQYF.

In its sample, this clone was seen once. The rearrangement uses TRBV6-1 and TRBJ2-5; tentatively, D is TRBD2 (7 bases). This CDR3 has 16 amino acids. Germline assignment: CDR1 MNHNS and CDR2 SASEGT. Between the trimmed V and J ends, which lost 3 bases and 4 bases, there was a span of 18 bases. CDR3 bases: TGTGCCAGCAGTGACCGGGGAGGGGGGCTAGGAGAGACCCAGTACTTC. This translates into CASSDRGGGLGETQYF.

V is TRBV6-1 and J is TRBJ1-1; D gene unclear. V gave up 6 bases and J gave up 1 base, with 9 bases separating them. Germline V gene lookup returns CDR1 MNHNS and CDR2 SASEGT. This CDR3 spans 13 amino acids. CDR3 bases: TGTGCCAGCAGCACGCGGGGGAACACTGAAGCTTTCTTT. Encoded protein: CASSTRGNTEAFF.

The V and J genes are TRBV2 and TRBJ1-2; 9 bases are shared with TRBD1. The V and J ends lost 4 bases and 0 bases, in that order; junction bases with no gene match: 3. The length of the CDR3 is 15 residues. Germline CDR1 is SNHLY and CDR2 is FYNNEI. As DNA, the CDR3 is TGTGCCAGCAGTGTCGACAGGGGGGCTAACTATGGCTACACCTTC. As protein: CASSVDRGANYGYTF.

A single count supports this clone. The chain joins TRBV28 to TRBJ2-1, with D hard to call. V was cut by 6 bases and J by 8 bases, with 11 bases left in between. CDR1 MDHEN and CDR2 SYDVKM come from the germline V gene. The length of the CDR3 is 12 residues. CDR3 in DNA: TGTGCCAGCAGCTCCGTTGGCGATGAGCAGTTCTTC. Translation: CASSSVGDEQFF.

The chain recombines TRBV11-1 with TRBJ2-7, with 7 positions matching TRBD2. V trimming: 5 bases; J trimming: 2 bases; junction bases outside the gene matches: 6. The V gene's germline CDR1 is SGHAT and CDR2 FQDESV (reference sequence). This CDR3 has 14 residues. CDR3 protein: CASSALAETYEQYF. In nucleotides, the CDR3 is TGTGCCAGCAGCGCGCTAGCGGAAACCTACGAGCAGTACTTC. Full variable domain (outside the CDR3, taken from reference TRBV11-1 and TRBJ2-7): EAEVAQSPRYKITEKSQAVAFWCDPISGHATLYWYRQILGQGPELLVQFQDESVVDDSQLPKDRFSAERLKGVDSTLKIQPAELGDSAMYLCASSALAETYEQYFGPGTRLTVT.

A note on this clone: Other DNA sequences in this sample translate to the same CDR3. The chain joins TRBV28 to TRBJ2-7; 9 bases map to TRBD1. CDR3 length equals 14 residues. CDR1 and CDR2 (germline): MDHEN, SYDVKM. J was trimmed by 4 bases and V by 6 bases; bases with no gene match: 7. In DNA form, the CDR3 reads TGTGCCAGCAGGGGACCGGGACAGGGATACGAGCAGTACTTC. Translating it yields CASRGPGQGYEQYF.

The table lists this clone with many counts. Other DNA sequences in this sample translate to the same CDR3. The chain employs TRBV7-9 and TRBJ1-1; tentative D call: TRBD1 (5 bases). Germline CDR1 reads SEHNR; CDR2 reads FQNEAQ (reference sequence). Deletions cut 8 bases from V and 1 base from J, with 14 bases between. CDR3 length: 14 amino acids. The CDR3 DNA reads as TGTGCCAGCTTCCAGGGACGTGGGAACACTGAAGCTTTCTTT. Residues: CASFQGRGNTEAFF.

This clone was recorded a few times. Other DNA sequences of this sample code for an identical CDR3. The chain links TRBV9 to TRBJ2-6; tentatively, D is TRBD2 (6 bases). Trimming stripped 1 base from V and 2 bases from J, with 7 bases between. The germline V gene encodes CDR1 SGDLS and CDR2 YYNGEE. The CDR3 runs 15 residues. The CDR3 nucleotides are TGTGCCAGCAGCGTATCGGGGGCTGGGGCCAACGTCCTGACTTTC. Translating gives CASSVSGAGANVLTF.

This clone has just one count. The chain carries TRBV7-9 and TRBJ1-2; D is unclear. Germline lookup yields CDR1 SEHNR and CDR2 FQNEAQ (reference sequence). The CDR3 is 15 residues long. With 0 bases removed from V and 7 bases from J, the gap between germline ends came to 15 bases. The CDR3 sequence is CASSLAGKDLGGYTF. CDR3 coding DNA: TGTGCCAGCAGCTTAGCCGGGAAAGATCTGGGTGGCTACACCTTC.

Turning to this clone: The sample holds other DNA sequences that translate to the same CDR3. DNA for the CDR3: TGTGCCAGCAGCCCGGGAGGGGCGTACGAGCAGTACTTC. The encoded protein is CASSPGGAYEQYF. V and J are TRBV28 and TRBJ2-7; 8 nucleotides match TRBD2. V lost 6 bases to trimming and J lost 4 bases; unmatched junction nucleotides: 5. Germline V gene sequence: CDR1 MDHEN, CDR2 SYDVKM. This CDR3 region has 13 residues.

V gene TRBV19 combines with J gene TRBJ2-5; D gene unclear. The V gene lost 0 bases and the J gene lost 1 base, with 3 bases spanning the gap. Germline CDR1 is LNHDA and CDR2 is SQIVND (reference sequence). CDR3 length: 13 residues. The CDR3 spells CASSIDTQETQYF. The CDR3 DNA is TGTGCCAGTAGTATAGACACCCAAGAGACCCAGTACTTC.

The chain couples TRBV6-5 to TRBJ2-3, with no clear D. This CDR3 has 13 amino acids. The ends were cut back, 2 bases at V and 5 bases at J, with 8 bases in the middle. Germline CDR1 is MNHEY and CDR2 is SVGAGI. The CDR3 DNA reads TGTGCCAGCAGTTACGGCCCGGGAGATACGCAGTATTTT. It specifies CASSYGPGDTQYF.

This rearrangement joins TRBV7-2 to TRBJ1-1; a possible D gene is TRBD1 (5 bases). This CDR3 has 15 residues. V lost 5 bases, J lost 4 bases, and 17 bases lay in between. Per germline, CDR1 SGHTA and CDR2 FQGNSA. Here the CDR3 DNA reads TGTGCCAGCAGCCAATATCGGGGCTTCATCACTGAAGCTTTCTTT. Translated, it gives CASSQYRGFITEAFF.